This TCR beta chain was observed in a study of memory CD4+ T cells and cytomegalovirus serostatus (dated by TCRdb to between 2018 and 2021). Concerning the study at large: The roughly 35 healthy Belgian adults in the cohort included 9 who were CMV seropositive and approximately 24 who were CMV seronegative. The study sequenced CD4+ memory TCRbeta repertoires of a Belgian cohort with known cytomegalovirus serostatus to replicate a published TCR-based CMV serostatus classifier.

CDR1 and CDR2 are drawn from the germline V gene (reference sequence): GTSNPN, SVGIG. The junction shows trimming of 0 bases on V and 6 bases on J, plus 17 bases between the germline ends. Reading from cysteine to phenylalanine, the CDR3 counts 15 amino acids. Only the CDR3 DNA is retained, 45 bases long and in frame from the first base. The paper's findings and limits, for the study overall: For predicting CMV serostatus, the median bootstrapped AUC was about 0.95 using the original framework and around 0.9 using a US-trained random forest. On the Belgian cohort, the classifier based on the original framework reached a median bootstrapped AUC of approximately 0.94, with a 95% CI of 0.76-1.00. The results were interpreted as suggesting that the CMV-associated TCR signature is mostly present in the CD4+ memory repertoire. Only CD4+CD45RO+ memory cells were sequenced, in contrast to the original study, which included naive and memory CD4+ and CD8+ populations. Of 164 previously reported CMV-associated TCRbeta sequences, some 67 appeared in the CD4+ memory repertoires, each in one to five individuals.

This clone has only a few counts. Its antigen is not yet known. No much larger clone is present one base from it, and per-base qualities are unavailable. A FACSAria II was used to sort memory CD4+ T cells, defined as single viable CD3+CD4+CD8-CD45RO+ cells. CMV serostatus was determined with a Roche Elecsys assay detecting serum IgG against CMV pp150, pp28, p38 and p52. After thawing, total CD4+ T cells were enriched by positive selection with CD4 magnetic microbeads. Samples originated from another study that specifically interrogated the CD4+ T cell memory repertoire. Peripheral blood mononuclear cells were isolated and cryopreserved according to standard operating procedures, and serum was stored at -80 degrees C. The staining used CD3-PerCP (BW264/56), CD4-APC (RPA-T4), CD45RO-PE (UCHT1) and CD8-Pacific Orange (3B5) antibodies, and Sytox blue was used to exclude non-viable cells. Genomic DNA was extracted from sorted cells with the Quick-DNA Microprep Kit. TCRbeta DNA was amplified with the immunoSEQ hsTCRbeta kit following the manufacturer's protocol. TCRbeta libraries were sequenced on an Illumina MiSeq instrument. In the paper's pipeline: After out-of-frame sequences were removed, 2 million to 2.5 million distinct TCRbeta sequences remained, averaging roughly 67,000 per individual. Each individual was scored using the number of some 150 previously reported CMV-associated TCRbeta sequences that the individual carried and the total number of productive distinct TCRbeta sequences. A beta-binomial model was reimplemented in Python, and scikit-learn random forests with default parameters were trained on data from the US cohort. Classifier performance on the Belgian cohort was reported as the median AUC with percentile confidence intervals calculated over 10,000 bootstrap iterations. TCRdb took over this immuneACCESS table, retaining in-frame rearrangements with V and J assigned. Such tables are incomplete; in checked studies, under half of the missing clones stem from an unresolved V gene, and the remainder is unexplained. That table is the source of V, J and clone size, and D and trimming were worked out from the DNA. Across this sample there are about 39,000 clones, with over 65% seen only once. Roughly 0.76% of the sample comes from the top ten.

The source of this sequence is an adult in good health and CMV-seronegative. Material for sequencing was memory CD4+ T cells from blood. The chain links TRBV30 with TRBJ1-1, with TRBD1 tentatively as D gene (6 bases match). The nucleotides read TGTGCCTGGAGTGTACAAAGGGGGTCGGTCGCTGAAGCTTTCTTT. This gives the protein CAWSVQRGSVAEAFF.